These 8 T cell receptor beta chains were all obtained from the same sample, sequenced in a study of T cell repertoires in cytomegalovirus infection. TCRdb redid the calling of the reads with MiXCR, one entry per CDR3 protein. The table lists about 900,000 distinct CDR3 sequences, roughly 30% of them singletons. These receptors lack a known antigen. The sample was cultured CD8+ T cells from PBMCs, taken from culture after CMV antigen stimulation. All receptors derive from a human donor in good health (CMV status not recorded). Some clones in this sample may be carry-over from other donors' samples.

There are a few counts of this clonotype. The chain couples TRBV27 to TRBJ2-1; D perhaps matches TRBD1 (6 bases). From germline, CDR1 is MNHEY and CDR2 SMNVEV (reference sequence). The germline V and J ends were trimmed by 2 bases and 2 bases, with 16 bases remaining between them. The CDR3 is made up of 17 amino acids. The DNA of the CDR3 is TGTGCCAGCAGTTTAGGTAGCAGGGGTCTAACCTACAATGAGCAGTTCTTC. Protein: CASSLGSRGLTYNEQFF.

This chain links TRBV7-9 with TRBJ2-5; 10 bases line up with TRBD1. Germline-derived CDR1 and CDR2 are SEHNR and FQNEAQ (reference sequence). CDR3 length: 15 amino acids. V lost 5 bases to trimming and J lost 7 bases; unmatched junction nucleotides: 10. The CDR3 sequence: CASSPEIRDRGTQYF. CDR3 bases: TGTGCCAGCAGCCCTGAGATCCGGGACAGGGGGACCCAGTACTTC.

The rearrangement joins TRBV6-8 to TRBJ1-3; D remains unclear. Trimming removed 6 bases at V and 2 bases at J, with 14 bases between. This CDR3 is 15 amino acids long. Germline V gene lookup returns CDR1 MNHGY and CDR2 SAAAGT. The CDR3 loop reads CASRNPEGPGNTIYF. The DNA of the CDR3 is TGTGCCAGCAGAAACCCTGAAGGGCCTGGAAACACCATATATTTT.

This clonotype was seen a few times. This chain joins TRBV4-2 and TRBJ1-2, with TRBD1 as a possible D gene (6 bases). CDR3 length: 15 residues. CDR1 and CDR2 (germline): LGHNA, YNFKEQ. With 0 bases removed from V and 5 bases from J, the gap between germline ends came to 13 bases. In nucleotides, the CDR3 is TGTGCCAGCAGCCAAGATCCAACAGGGTGGTATGGCTACACCTTC. Translated: CASSQDPTGWYGYTF.

V is TRBV20-1 and J is TRBJ1-3, with D possibly being TRBD1 (5 bases). CDR3 length equals 15 residues. In germline, CDR1 is DFQATT, CDR2 SNEGSKA (reference sequence). Trimming removed 0 bases from V and 0 bases from J, with 9 bases in between. DNA for the CDR3: TGCAGTGCTAGAGATCCCAGGGACTCTGGAAACACCATATATTTT. Protein sequence: CSARDPRDSGNTIYF.

The V and J genes are TRBV2 and TRBJ1-3; TRBD1 matches 7 bases. V trimming: 2 bases; J trimming: 4 bases; junction bases outside the gene matches: 8. The CDR3 contains 16 residues. Per the germline V gene, CDR1 is SNHLY and CDR2 is FYNNEI. CDR3 region: CASSEKGGLGGNTIYF. Here the CDR3 DNA reads TGTGCCAGCAGTGAAAAAGGGGGCCTGGGGGGAAACACCATATATTTT.

This clonotype was seen at least ten times. This chain links TRBV7-8 with TRBJ2-7; 8 positions agree with TRBD2. CDR1 SGHVS and CDR2 FQNEAQ come from the germline V gene. This CDR3 contains 15 residues. After removal of 5 bases from V and 3 bases from J, the junction contained 9 bases not matched to a gene. The CDR3 sequence: CASSPERGLRYEQYF. As DNA, the CDR3 is TGTGCCAGCAGCCCCGAGCGGGGGCTACGCTACGAGCAGTACTTC.

The V gene is TRBV7-4, the J gene TRBJ2-3; 11 bases align to TRBD1. Germline V gene sequence: CDR1 SGHVT, CDR2 SQSDAQ. V dropped 11 bases and J dropped 4; count of bases not matched to a gene: 2. The CDR3 has 12 residues. The CDR3 loop reads CAGQGAADTQYF. As DNA, the CDR3 is TGTGCCGGACAGGGGGCGGCAGATACGCAGTATTTT.